Listed below are T cell receptor beta chains from one sample, sequenced in a study of OX40 agonist ivuxolimab in advanced cancers. Here immunoSEQ multiplex PCR was the method, and the copy in TCRdb shows in-frame clones only, minus some. The sample lists tens of thousands of clones, more than 80% occurring once. Specimen: CD4+ or CD8+ T cells sorted from blood, collected in a trial of the OX40 agonist ivuxolimab. These receptors came from an adult with an advanced solid tumor such as melanoma, head and neck, liver or kidney cancer. Both conserved end residues are part of each CDR3. The order of the fields is V gene, clone size, J gene, D gene, CDR3 length, CDR3 protein, CDR3 DNA. A D gene is named only where the DNA matches it firmly. Expanded clones are given a class, and other clones once, few, many or no size at all.

v_call: TRBV11-3; clone_size: NA; j_call: TRBJ2-3; d_call: NA; cdr3_length: 14; cdr3_aa: CASSLEVSTDTQYF; cdr3_nt: TGTGCCAGCAGCTTAGAGGTTAGCACAGATACGCAGTATTTT
v_call: TRBV6-1; clone_size: NA; j_call: TRBJ1-5; d_call: NA; cdr3_length: 17; cdr3_aa: CASSGSLPGIRNQPQHF; cdr3_nt: TGTGCCAGCAGTGGTTCTCTCCCAGGGATTCGCAATCAGCCCCAGCATTTT
v_call: TRBV11-3; clone_size: NA; j_call: TRBJ2-5; d_call: NA; cdr3_length: 15; cdr3_aa: CASSPGEAREGEQYF; cdr3_nt: TGTGCCAGCAGTCCTGGGGAGGCTAGGGAAGGTGAGCAGTACTTC
v_call: TRBV19; clone_size: NA; j_call: TRBJ1-3; d_call: NA; cdr3_length: 13; cdr3_aa: CASSEVAGNTIYF; cdr3_nt: TGTGCCAGTAGCGAAGTGGCTGGAAACACCATATATTTT
v_call: TRBV7-3; clone_size: NA; j_call: TRBJ2-3; d_call: NA; cdr3_length: 15; cdr3_aa: CASSTTNGRTDTQYF; cdr3_nt: TGTGCCAGCAGCACGACCAACGGGCGCACAGATACGCAGTATTTT
v_call: TRBV7-9; clone_size: NA; j_call: TRBJ1-3; d_call: NA; cdr3_length: 16; cdr3_aa: CASSAHDRLSGNTIYF; cdr3_nt: TGTGCCAGCAGCGCTCATGACAGACTCTCTGGAAACACCATATATTTT
v_call: TRBV5-1; clone_size: NA; j_call: TRBJ1-4; d_call: NA; cdr3_length: 16; cdr3_aa: CASSLSSQRDNEKLFF; cdr3_nt: TGCGCCAGCAGCTTGAGTTCGCAGCGTGACAATGAAAAACTGTTTTTT
v_call: TRBV5-1; clone_size: NA; j_call: TRBJ2-1; d_call: TRBD2; cdr3_length: 15; cdr3_aa: CASSFLAGGGNEQFF; cdr3_nt: TGCGCCAGCAGCTTTTTAGCGGGAGGGGGGAATGAGCAGTTCTTC
v_call: TRBV5-1; clone_size: NA; j_call: TRBJ2-1; d_call: TRBD2; cdr3_length: 16; cdr3_aa: CASSERTSGSSFEQFF; cdr3_nt: TGCGCCAGCAGCGAGAGAACTAGCGGGAGTTCTTTTGAGCAGTTCTTC
v_call: TRBV7-2; clone_size: NA; j_call: TRBJ2-4; d_call: NA; cdr3_length: 17; cdr3_aa: CASSFGATGGGRNIQYF; cdr3_nt: TGTGCCAGCAGCTTCGGTGCAACAGGTGGAGGGCGGAACATTCAGTACTTC
v_call: TRBV5-5; clone_size: NA; j_call: TRBJ2-2; d_call: NA; cdr3_length: 14; cdr3_aa: CASSLVRGRDTLFF; cdr3_nt: TGTGCCAGCAGCTTGGTCAGGGGCCGCGATACGCTGTTTTTT
v_call: TRBV2; clone_size: few; j_call: TRBJ2-1; d_call: TRBD2; cdr3_length: 15; cdr3_aa: CASTLAGLAGVGQFF; cdr3_nt: TGTGCCAGCACCCTAGCGGGACTAGCGGGAGTGGGGCAGTTCTTC
v_call: TRBV4-3; clone_size: NA; j_call: TRBJ2-7; d_call: TRBD2; cdr3_length: 17; cdr3_aa: CASSQDRTSGVSYEQYF; cdr3_nt: TGCGCCAGCAGCCAAGATCGGACTAGCGGGGTATCCTACGAGCAGTACTTC
v_call: TRBV5-6; clone_size: NA; j_call: TRBJ2-5; d_call: NA; cdr3_length: 15; cdr3_aa: CASSLAGGVGETQYF; cdr3_nt: TGTGCCAGCAGCTTGGCAGGTGGGGTGGGAGAGACCCAGTACTTC
v_call: TRBV7-8; clone_size: NA; j_call: TRBJ1-6; d_call: NA; cdr3_length: 15; cdr3_aa: CASSSAGTANSPLHF; cdr3_nt: TGTGCCAGCAGCTCCGCCGGGACCGCTAATTCACCCCTCCACTTT
v_call: TRBV9; clone_size: NA; j_call: TRBJ1-2; d_call: NA; cdr3_length: 15; cdr3_aa: CASSVAQGANYGYTF; cdr3_nt: TGTGCCAGCAGCGTAGCACAAGGAGCTAACTATGGCTACACCTTC
v_call: TRBV7-2; clone_size: few; j_call: TRBJ2-1; d_call: NA; cdr3_length: 13; cdr3_aa: CASSLGLGEVQFF; cdr3_nt: TGTGCCAGCAGCTTAGGACTTGGGGAGGTGCAGTTCTTC
v_call: TRBV15; clone_size: NA; j_call: TRBJ2-7; d_call: NA; cdr3_length: 15; cdr3_aa: CATSREQGGTYEQYF; cdr3_nt: TGTGCCACCAGCAGAGAGCAGGGGGGTACCTACGAGCAGTACTTC
v_call: TRBV5-4; clone_size: NA; j_call: TRBJ2-5; d_call: NA; cdr3_length: 14; cdr3_aa: CASSLEGIQETQYF; cdr3_nt: TGTGCCAGCAGCTTGGAGGGAATTCAAGAGACCCAGTACTTC
v_call: TRBV9; clone_size: NA; j_call: TRBJ1-1; d_call: NA; cdr3_length: 13; cdr3_aa: CASSVTGGTEAFF; cdr3_nt: TGTGCCAGCAGCGTAACAGGAGGGACTGAAGCTTTCTTT
v_call: TRBV9; clone_size: once; j_call: TRBJ2-1; d_call: TRBD2; cdr3_length: 17; cdr3_aa: CASSPASTSGSRNEQFF; cdr3_nt: TGTGCCAGCAGCCCCGCTTCCACTAGCGGGAGTCGGAATGAGCAGTTCTTC
v_call: TRBV4-2; clone_size: few; j_call: TRBJ2-5; d_call: TRBD2; cdr3_length: 17; cdr3_aa: CASSQGSGSGGQETQYF; cdr3_nt: TGTGCCAGCAGCCAAGGATCGGGTAGCGGGGGACAAGAGACCCAGTACTTC
v_call: TRBV6-5; clone_size: NA; j_call: TRBJ2-7; d_call: TRBD1; cdr3_length: 15; cdr3_aa: CASSLFGTGDHEQYF; cdr3_nt: TGTGCCAGCAGTTTATTTGGGACAGGGGACCACGAGCAGTACTTC
v_call: TRBV30; clone_size: NA; j_call: TRBJ1-6; d_call: TRBD1; cdr3_length: 12; cdr3_aa: CAFDRGASPLHF; cdr3_nt: TGTGCCTTCGACAGGGGAGCCTCACCCCTCCACTTT
v_call: TRBV9; clone_size: NA; j_call: TRBJ2-1; d_call: NA; cdr3_length: 16; cdr3_aa: CASSGNLGNSYNEQFF; cdr3_nt: TGTGCCAGCAGCGGAAACCTGGGGAATTCCTACAATGAGCAGTTCTTC
v_call: TRBV5-4; clone_size: NA; j_call: TRBJ1-4; d_call: NA; cdr3_length: 15; cdr3_aa: CASSSPRDTPEKLFF; cdr3_nt: TGTGCCAGCAGCTCCCCCCGGGACACCCCCGAAAAACTGTTTTTT
v_call: TRBV4-1; clone_size: NA; j_call: TRBJ1-6; d_call: TRBD1; cdr3_length: 17; cdr3_aa: CASSQPPTGTGNSPLHF; cdr3_nt: TGCGCCAGCAGCCAGCCCCCCACCGGGACAGGGAATTCACCCCTCCACTTT
v_call: TRBV18; clone_size: NA; j_call: TRBJ2-2; d_call: TRBD1; cdr3_length: 17; cdr3_aa: CASSLQLRDRNTGELFF; cdr3_nt: TGTGCCAGCTCACTACAACTCCGGGACAGGAACACCGGGGAGCTGTTTTTT
v_call: TRBV5-1; clone_size: NA; j_call: TRBJ1-2; d_call: NA; cdr3_length: 15; cdr3_aa: CASSFLPSGNYGYTF; cdr3_nt: TGCGCCAGCAGCTTCCTTCCCTCCGGGAACTATGGCTACACCTTC
v_call: TRBV19; clone_size: NA; j_call: TRBJ2-1; d_call: NA; cdr3_length: 13; cdr3_aa: CASSGDWGNEQFF; cdr3_nt: TGTGCCAGTAGTGGGGACTGGGGGAATGAGCAGTTCTTC
v_call: TRBV6-5; clone_size: NA; j_call: TRBJ1-5; d_call: TRBD1; cdr3_length: 14; cdr3_aa: CASSFTGGDQPQHF; cdr3_nt: TGTGCCAGCAGTTTTACAGGGGGCGATCAGCCCCAGCATTTT
v_call: TRBV7-6; clone_size: NA; j_call: TRBJ2-1; d_call: NA; cdr3_length: 14; cdr3_aa: CASSLALASNEQFF; cdr3_nt: TGTGCCAGCAGCTTAGCTTTAGCCTCCAATGAGCAGTTCTTC
v_call: TRBV2; clone_size: few; j_call: TRBJ2-7; d_call: NA; cdr3_length: 15; cdr3_aa: CASTWGGGVLYEQYF; cdr3_nt: TGTGCCAGCACTTGGGGAGGGGGGGTCCTCTACGAGCAGTACTTC
v_call: TRBV5-1; clone_size: once; j_call: TRBJ2-2; d_call: NA; cdr3_length: 15; cdr3_aa: CASSLDGRSTGELFF; cdr3_nt: TGCGCCAGCAGCCTGGACGGACGGAGCACCGGGGAGCTGTTTTTT
v_call: TRBV4-2; clone_size: NA; j_call: TRBJ2-2; d_call: NA; cdr3_length: 15; cdr3_aa: CASSPGGQNTGELFF; cdr3_nt: TGTGCCAGCAGCCCCGGGGGGCAGAACACCGGGGAGCTGTTTTTT
v_call: TRBV2; clone_size: NA; j_call: TRBJ2-5; d_call: NA; cdr3_length: 14; cdr3_aa: CASKGGTVQETQYF; cdr3_nt: TGTGCCAGCAAGGGGGGGACTGTCCAAGAGACCCAGTACTTC
v_call: TRBV4-3; clone_size: NA; j_call: TRBJ2-5; d_call: NA; cdr3_length: 17; cdr3_aa: CASSLKEGVITQETQYF; cdr3_nt: TGCGCCAGCAGCCTGAAAGAAGGGGTTATTACACAAGAGACCCAGTACTTC
v_call: TRBV7-3; clone_size: NA; j_call: TRBJ2-2; d_call: TRBD1; cdr3_length: 14; cdr3_aa: CASSPQGAGGELFF; cdr3_nt: TGTGCCAGCAGCCCACAGGGGGCGGGCGGGGAGCTGTTTTTT